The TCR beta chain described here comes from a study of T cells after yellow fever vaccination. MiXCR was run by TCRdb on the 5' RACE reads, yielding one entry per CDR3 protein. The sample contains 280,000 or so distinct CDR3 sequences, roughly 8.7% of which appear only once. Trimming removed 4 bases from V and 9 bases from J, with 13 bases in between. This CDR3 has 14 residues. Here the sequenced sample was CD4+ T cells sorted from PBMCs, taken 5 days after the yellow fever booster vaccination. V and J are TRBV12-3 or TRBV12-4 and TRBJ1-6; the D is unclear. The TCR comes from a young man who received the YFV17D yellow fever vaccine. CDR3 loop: CASSSRAIGSPLHF. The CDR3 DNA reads TGTGCCAGCAGTTCCCGTGCTATAGGTTCACCCCTCCACTTT.